These 3 T cell receptor beta chains were all obtained from the same sample, sequenced in a study of blood T cell repertoires in COVID-19. Sequencing was performed with immunoSEQ multiplex PCR; in TCRdb, only in-frame clones are kept and a portion is missing. The sample holds some 370,000 clones; around 83% are singletons and the top ten take 5% to 6%. Input material: PBMCs or T cells enriched from blood (not recorded which). The receptor set was obtained from a woman aged 45-65 years who had recovered from COVID-19.

This sequence joins TRBV19 and TRBJ1-2; TRBD1 matches 8 bases. This CDR3 comprises 12 residues. Germline V gives CDR1 LNHDA, CDR2 SQIVND (reference sequence). V shed 10 bases and J 4 bases; nucleotides not matched to a gene: 5. As DNA, the CDR3 is TGTGCCACCCGAGACAGGGGCTATGGCTACACCTTC. It specifies CATRDRGYGYTF.

The genes are TRBV11-2 and TRBJ1-3; no definite D call. CDR3 size: 11 residues. Per germline, CDR1 SGHAT and CDR2 FQNNGV. V gave up 5 bases and J gave up 8 bases, with 7 bases separating them. CDR3: CASSTADTIYF. The CDR3 DNA reads TGTGCCAGCAGCACGGCGGACACCATATATTTT.

The chain recombines TRBV29-1 with TRBJ1-2, with D hard to call. The CDR3 has 12 residues. The germline CDR1 and CDR2 sequences are SQVTM and ANQGSEA. Trimming left V 4 bases short and J 3 bases short, with 9 bases between. CDR3 sequence (DNA): TGCAGCGTTGTTTCCGGGGACTATGGCTACACCTTC. It is translated as CSVVSGDYGYTF. The whole variable domain, remainder taken from reference TRBV29-1 and TRBJ1-2, is SAVISQKPSRDICQRGTSLTIQCQVDSQVTMMFWYRQQPGQSLTLIATANQGSEATYESGFVIDKFPISRPNLTFSTLTVSNMSPEDSSIYLCSVVSGDYGYTFGSGTRLTVV.